The sequence of this TCR beta chain was determined in a study of blood T cell repertoires in COVID-19. Original handling: Estimates of nucleated cell counts were drawn from the amplification of reference gene primers. The repertoire was sequenced with immunoSEQ multiplex PCR; TCRdb's copy has only in-frame clones and lacks some. Clone size and V and J calls were adopted from that table, with D and trimming inferred from the DNA. The sample has 95,000 to 100,000 clones, 91% seen once. The sample taken for sequencing was peripheral blood. This sequence originates from a man aged 45-65 years with acute or convalescent COVID-19.

This chain's CDR3 is CASSFPGGTEAFF. CDR3 bases: TGTGCCAGCAGTTTTCCAGGGGGAACTGAAGCTTTCTTT. The V and J genes are TRBV6-5 and TRBJ1-1; 7 bases line up with TRBD1. The V gene's germline CDR1 is MNHEY and CDR2 SVGAGI. CDR3 length: 13 amino acids. V gave up 4 bases and J gave up 5 bases; unmatched junction bases: 4.